This passage covers 8 T cell receptor beta chains from one sample sequenced in a study of PD-L1 blockade in urothelial cancer. Profiling relied on immunoSEQ multiplex PCR, and the TCRdb table lists in-frame clones only, not all of them. This sample yields some 16,000 clones, of which around 89% are seen a single time; 12% belongs to the top ten. Time point defined: pretreatment peripheral blood. The sample in question was PBMCs, obtained around atezolizumab (anti-PD-L1) treatment. These receptors came from an older man with urothelial cancer.

This clone was recorded once. J is TRBJ2-7 and V is TRBV6-5, with 9 positions matching TRBD2. J lost 2 bases, V lost 5 bases, and 4 bases had no gene match. The CDR3 spans 14 residues. The germline CDR1 and CDR2 sequences are MNHEY and SVGAGI. Here the CDR3 DNA reads TGTGCCAGCAGTCAGACTAGCGGTCCCTACGAGCAGTACTTC. Amino acids: CASSQTSGPYEQYF.

V gene TRBV7-9 combines with J gene TRBJ2-7; weak D call: TRBD1 (7 bases). Germline V gives CDR1 SEHNR, CDR2 FQNEAQ (reference sequence). The CDR3 runs to 15 residues. Deletions cut 5 bases from V and 0 bases from J, with 14 bases between. The CDR3 region has the DNA TGTGCCAGCAGCGGAGGGACAGTTAGCTCCTACGAGCAGTACTTC. It yields the protein CASSGGTVSSYEQYF. The full variable domain, with the rest looked up from reference TRBV7-9 and TRBJ2-7, is DTGVSQNPRHKITKRGQNVTFRCDPISEHNRLYWYRQTLGQGPEFLTYFQNEAQLEKSRLLSDRFSAERPKGSFSTLEIQRTEQGDSAMYLCASSGGTVSSYEQYFGPGTRLTVT.

The chain combines TRBV5-1 with TRBJ1-2; the match to TRBD1 covers 8 bases. The V and J ends lost 0 bases and 6 bases, in that order; junction bases with no gene match: 7. The length of the CDR3 is 15 residues. Per germline, CDR1 SGHRS and CDR2 YFSETQ. CDR3: CASSLVPGGIDGYTF. The CDR3 DNA sequence: TGCGCCAGCAGCTTGGTCCCAGGGGGCATCGATGGCTACACCTTC.

V usage is TRBV7-8 and J usage is TRBJ2-2, with a possible D match to TRBD1 (6 bases). The CDR3 is 13 amino acids. Germline V lookup: CDR1 SGHVS, CDR2 FQNEAQ. Trimming took 7 bases from V and 3 from J, leaving 9 bases between them. DNA for the CDR3: TGTGCCAGCAAACAGGGATACACCGGGGAGCTGTTTTTT. Translating gives CASKQGYTGELFF.

V gene TRBV7-7 combines with J gene TRBJ2-2; TRBD1 agrees at 7 bases. Germline V gives CDR1 SSHAT, CDR2 FNYEAQ (reference sequence). With 2 bases clipped from V and 7 bases from J, the junction kept 7 bases outside the gene matches. This CDR3 contains 15 residues. The CDR3 nucleotides are TGTGCCAGCAGCTTATTGACAGGGTACGACGGGGAGCTGTTTTTT. This sequence encodes CASSLLTGYDGELFF.

The J gene is TRBJ2-5, the V gene TRBV4-2; 9 positions match TRBD1. J gave up 2 bases and V 4 bases, and 5 bases lay outside the gene matches. CDR3 size: 15 residues. The germline gives CDR1 LGHNA, CDR2 YNFKEQ. The CDR3 nucleotides are TGTGCCAGCAGCCGCCAACAGGGGGCTCAAGAGACCCAGTACTTC. Translation gives CASSRQQGAQETQYF.

This clone ranks as medium-sized. The chain combines TRBV2 with TRBJ2-3, with 10 bases that match TRBD2. The V and J ends lost 0 bases and 6 bases, in that order; junction bases with no gene match: 12. CDR1 and CDR2 from the germline V gene are SNHLY and FYNNEI. The CDR3 sequence is 18 residues long. The CDR3 DNA reads as TGTGCCAGCAGTGAAGCGCGGAGCGGGGGGGCCTTCGGGGATACGCAGTATTTT. It codes for CASSEARSGGAFGDTQYF.

The chain joins TRBV6-1 to TRBJ1-5; 7 bases line up with TRBD1. Per the germline V gene, CDR1 is MNHNS and CDR2 is SASEGT. CDR3 length: 14 residues. Germline trimming cut 9 bases from V and 3 bases from J; bases unmatched to any gene: 8. In DNA form, the CDR3 reads TGTGCCAGGATATCCGGGACAGACAATCAGCCCCAGCATTTT. Its protein is CARISGTDNQPQHF.